The 19 T cell receptor beta chains reported below all come from one sample, sequenced in a study of T cells in Graves' hyperthyroidism and ophthalmopathy. TCR beta CDR3 sequences were amplified from RNA transcripts. HTBI primers drove first-round RT-PCR of the TCR CDR3. Each CDR3 protein gets one entry after TCRdb re-called the multiplex PCR reads with MiXCR. The repertoire includes 460,000 or so distinct CDR3 sequences, about an eighth of them detected once, and 17% sits in the top ten. The specimen sequenced was blood. These receptors were obtained from a young woman with Graves' hyperthyroidism.

This clonotype was detected ten times or more. The chain recombines TRBV6-1 with TRBJ1-5, with TRBD1 identical over 10 bases. This CDR3 region has 15 residues. Germline V gives CDR1 MNHNS, CDR2 SASEGT. V was clipped by 6 bases and J by 4 bases; unmatched bases: 6. In DNA form, the CDR3 reads TGTGCCAGCAGCGCCGGGACAGGGGCGAATCAGCCCCAGCATTTT. The encoded protein is CASSAGTGANQPQHF.

This clonotype was observed at least ten times. The J gene is TRBJ2-3, the V gene TRBV5-1, with D hard to call. The CDR3 sequence is 14 residues long. Germline assignment: CDR1 SGHRS and CDR2 YFSETQ. Trimming took 0 bases from V and 0 from J, leaving 5 bases between them. The CDR3 bases are TGCGCCAGCAGCTTGGGAAAAAGCACAGATACGCAGTATTTT. Its protein is CASSLGKSTDTQYF.

This clonotype was counted once. A much larger clone lies one base from this, so it may be a read error. V gene TRBV12-3 or TRBV12-4 combines with J gene TRBJ2-1; 9 bases are shared with TRBD2. CDR3 length: 16 residues. V shed 8 bases, J shed 12 bases, and the junction held 20 bases outside the gene matches. This chain's CDR3 is CASSLGLAGKEHGQFF. As DNA, the CDR3 is TGTGCCAGCTCGCTAGGCCTAGCGGGAAAGGAGCATGGGCAGTTCTTC.

The chain joins TRBV14 to TRBJ1-1; the D gene is possibly TRBD1 (6 bases). V was cut by 0 bases and J by 4 bases, with 9 bases left in between. The germline CDR1 and CDR2 sequences are SGHDN and FVKESK. This CDR3 contains 14 residues. For the CDR3, the DNA is TGTGCCAGCAGCCAAGAATTCAGGGGCACTGAAGCTTTCTTT. Its translation: CASSQEFRGTEAFF.

This clonotype has at least ten counts. This chain joins TRBV10-3 and TRBJ2-7; the D gene is possibly TRBD1 (6 bases). V dropped 0 bases and J dropped 4 bases, with 28 bases sitting between them. The CDR3 runs to 20 residues. Germline CDR1 ENHRY, CDR2 SYGVKD. DNA of the CDR3: TGTGCCATCAGTGAGTCAGGCCAGGGGAAGGTATCGGTTTGGACATACGAGCAGTACTTC. The encoded protein is CAISESGQGKVSVWTYEQYF.

The sample holds many counts of this clonotype. The chain links TRBV7-2 to TRBJ2-1, with 13 bases lining up with TRBD2. The CDR3 consists of 16 residues. With 4 bases clipped from V and 4 bases from J, the junction kept 4 bases outside the gene matches. Germline values: CDR1 SGHTA, CDR2 FQGNSA. The CDR3 here is CASSSRTSGSYNEQFF. CDR3 in DNA: TGTGCCAGCAGCTCACGGACTAGCGGGAGTTACAATGAGCAGTTCTTC.

This clonotype was detected ten times or more. Here the CDR3 reads CASNPSTDTQYF. The CDR3 DNA sequence: TGTGCCAGCAATCCCAGCACAGATACGCAGTATTTT. The chain has TRBV6-1 and TRBJ2-3; D unclear. Trimming cost V 7 bases and J 0 bases, with 5 bases left between them. The length of the CDR3 is 12 residues. Germline V gives CDR1 MNHNS, CDR2 SASEGT.

Remarks on this clonotype: This likely comes from a read error, as the CDR3 has no conserved phenylalanine or tryptophan at its end. This chain connects TRBV11-1 to TRBJ1-1; D unclear. Germline CDR1 reads SGHAT; CDR2 reads FQDESV (reference sequence). Trimming stripped 2 bases from V and 1 base from J, with 14 bases between. This CDR3 has 16 amino acids. The CDR3 spells CASSLRQLNGNTEAFS. The CDR3, as DNA: TGTGCCAGCAGCTTACGGCAACTGAATGGGAACACTGAAGCTTTCTCT.

This clonotype has a count of ten or more. The J gene is TRBJ2-7, the V gene TRBV3-1; 14 bases agree with TRBD2. CDR1 is LGHDT and CDR2 is YNNKEL in the germline V gene (reference sequence). The trim removed 1 base at V and 4 bases at J, leaving 3 bases unmatched. The CDR3 runs 16 residues. CDR3 sequence: CASSQGWTSGGYEQYF. DNA for the CDR3: TGTGCCAGCAGCCAAGGCTGGACTAGCGGGGGGTACGAGCAGTACTTC.

The chain combines TRBV20-1 with TRBJ2-3; D remains ambiguous. This CDR3 is built from 15 residues. Germline V gene data show CDR1 as DFQATT and CDR2 as SNEGSKA (reference sequence). V was shortened by 3 bases and J by 2 bases, with 15 bases between the two germline ends. The CDR3 spells CSASKAEYTTDTQYF. DNA of the CDR3: TGCAGTGCTAGTAAGGCGGAATACACCACAGATACGCAGTATTTT.

The V and J genes are TRBV19 and TRBJ1-5; 10 nucleotides line up with TRBD1. V was pared by 1 base and J by 4 bases, with 4 bases of the junction left unmatched. This CDR3 spans 16 amino acids. Looked up from germline, CDR1 is LNHDA and CDR2 is SQIVND (reference sequence). In DNA, the CDR3 is TGTGCCAGTAGTATAGTAGGGACAGGGGAGAATCAGCCCCAGCATTTT. It translates to CASSIVGTGENQPQHF.

A remark on this clonotype: Being one base from a much bigger clone, this may be a read error. The chain combines TRBV30 with TRBJ2-7, with D uncertain. The CDR3 consists of 11 residues. Germline loops: CDR1 GTSNPN, CDR2 SVGIG (reference sequence). V lost 1 base and J 6 bases, leaving 7 bases between the germline ends. CDR3 nucleotide sequence: TGTGCCTGGAGTGCAGGAATCGAGCAGTACTTC. This translates into CAWSAGIEQYF.

This chain joins TRBV7-9 and TRBJ1-4; D gene unclear. Germline V gives CDR1 SEHNR, CDR2 FQNEAQ (reference sequence). CDR3 length equals 12 residues. Between the trimmed V and J ends, which lost 5 bases and 7 bases, there was a span of 8 bases. CDR3 loop: CASSPNGEKLFF. The DNA for the CDR3 is TGTGCCAGCAGCCCTAACGGTGAAAAACTGTTTTTT.

The chain employs TRBV5-1 and TRBJ2-7; no reliable D call. The CDR3 extends over 12 amino acids. Trimming shortened V by 1 base and J by 4 bases, and 6 bases separated the two germline ends. Germline CDR1 SGHRS, CDR2 YFSETQ. CDR3 in DNA: TGCGCCAGCAGCTTGAACCGGTACGAGCAGTACTTC. This encodes CASSLNRYEQYF.

This clonotype came up many times. The V and J genes are TRBV7-3 and TRBJ2-2; D gene ambiguous. CDR1 and CDR2 (germline): SGHTA, FQGTGA. Trimming pared 4 bases from V and 6 bases from J, leaving 6 bases between. The CDR3 is 12 amino acids. CDR3 coding DNA: TGTGCCAGCAGCTCCCCCCCCGGGGAGCTGTTTTTT. It encodes CASSSPPGELFF.

This clonotype was picked up one time. V and J are TRBV19 and TRBJ2-4; the D call may be TRBD1 or TRBD2 (5 bases each). V lost 3 bases and J 7 bases, leaving 10 bases between the germline ends. Germline V gene data show CDR1 as LNHDA and CDR2 as SQIVND (reference sequence). This CDR3 is built from 13 residues. The DNA for the CDR3 is TGTGCCAGTAGTATCCGGGACGAGAACATTCAGTACTTC. Encoded protein: CASSIRDENIQYF.

The chain employs TRBV7-9 and TRBJ1-1; D possibly corresponds to TRBD1 (6 bases). In germline, CDR1 is SEHNR, CDR2 FQNEAQ (reference sequence). The CDR3 runs to 16 residues. V dropped 4 bases and J dropped 1 base, with 16 bases sitting between them. In nucleotides, the CDR3 is TGTGCCAGCAGCTATTACTTGGGACACCAGAACACTGAAGCTTTCTTT. Residues: CASSYYLGHQNTEAFF.

For this clonotype: A single base separates this from a much larger clone, so it may be a read error. The chain carries TRBV19 and TRBJ2-5; D not resolved. This CDR3 has 14 amino acids. The germline V gene encodes CDR1 LNHDA and CDR2 SQIVND (reference sequence). CDR3 region: CASSITAVQGTQYF. CDR3 coding DNA: TGTGCCAGTAGTATCACGGCGGTCCAAGGGACCCAGTACTTC.

This clonotype turned up a few times. The V gene is TRBV18, the J gene TRBJ1-5; 10 bases agree with TRBD1. This CDR3 spans 18 amino acids. Germline CDR1 reads KGHSH; CDR2 reads LQKENI. V was pared by 3 bases and J by 7 bases, with 15 bases of the junction left unmatched. CDR3 sequence (DNA): TGTGCCAGCTCACCTGGTCCCGGAATGACAGGGGGCGAGCAGCCCCAGCATTTT. The encoded protein is CASSPGPGMTGGEQPQHF.